This TCR beta chain came from a study of prognosis after radiotherapy for stage I lung cancer. Researchers used two-round multiplex PCR to amplify TCR beta CDR3 starting from genomic DNA. The first round of PCR was done with primers that matched each TRBV and TRBJ gene. Each CDR3 protein is one row after TCRdb ran MiXCR on the multiplex PCR reads. The sample has 12,000 to 15,000 distinct CDR3 sequences, about 50% seen once. This material consisted of PBMCs, taken before or after stereotactic body radiation therapy (not recorded which). The TCR originated in a donor at least 50 years old with non-small cell lung cancer.

The CDR3 bases are TGTGCCAGCAGCCACTACCACCAGGGACAGGGAGGTCGGGGCTACACCTTC. Translating gives CASSHYHQGQGGRGYTF. The chain has TRBV11-2 and TRBJ1-2, with 9 bases that match TRBD1. CDR1 and CDR2 (germline): SGHAT, FQNNGV. CDR3 length equals 17 residues. Trimming took 5 bases from V and 8 from J; bases not matched to a gene: 18.